The source of this T cell receptor (beta chain) is a study of blood T cell repertoires in COVID-19. As for the study in general: Donors in the United States, Italy and Spain gave samples during acute or convalescent COVID-19. Nucleic acid was either cDNA or gDNA, and it came from T cells, B-cell-depleted T cells, or PBMCs.

Deletions cut 0 bases from V and 7 bases from J, with 16 bases between. The germline V gene has CDR1 GTSNPN and CDR2 SVGIG (reference sequence). The CDR3 has 16 amino acids. Authors' data handling: Reference gene primer amplification gave nucleated cell count estimates. Data came from immunoSEQ multiplex PCR; TCRdb stores just in-frame clones and leaves some out. Clone size and the V and J calls come from that table; the DNA yielded D and trimming. The sample contains 250,000 to 300,000 clones, roughly 89% of which appear only once. This rearrangement joins TRBV30 to TRBJ1-6, with D perhaps matching TRBD1 (6 bases). Sequenced material: peripheral blood. The sequence derives from a woman in her twenties or thirties with active or convalescent COVID-19. CDR3 loop: CAWSVLGAVGNSPLHF. The DNA of the CDR3 is TGTGCCTGGAGTGTACTGGGGGCGGTGGGAAATTCACCCCTCCACTTT. The variable domain in full, completed from reference TRBV30 and TRBJ1-6, reads SQTIHQWPATLVQPVGSPLSLECTVEGTSNPNLYWYRQAAGRGLQLLFYSVGIGQISSEVPQNLSASRPQDRQFILSSKKLLLSDSGFYLCAWSVLGAVGNSPLHFGNGTRLTVT.